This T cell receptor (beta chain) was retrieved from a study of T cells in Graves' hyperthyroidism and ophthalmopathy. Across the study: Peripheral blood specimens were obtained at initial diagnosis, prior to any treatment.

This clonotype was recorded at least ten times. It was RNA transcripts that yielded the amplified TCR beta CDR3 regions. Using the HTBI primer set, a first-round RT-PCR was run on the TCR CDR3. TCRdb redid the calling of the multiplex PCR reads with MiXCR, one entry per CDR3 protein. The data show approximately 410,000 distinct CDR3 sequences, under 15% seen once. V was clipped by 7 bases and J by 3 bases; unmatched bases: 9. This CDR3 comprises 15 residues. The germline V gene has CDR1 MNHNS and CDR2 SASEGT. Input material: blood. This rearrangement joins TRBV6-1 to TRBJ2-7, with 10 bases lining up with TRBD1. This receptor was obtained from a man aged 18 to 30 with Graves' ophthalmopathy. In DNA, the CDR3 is TGTGCCAGCAACCCGACAGGGGGCGCGGACTACGAGCAGTACTTC. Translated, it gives CASNPTGGADYEQYF.